A selection of T cell receptor beta chains follows, all from one sample in a study of T cell responses to AZD1222 COVID-19 vaccine. TCRdb keeps only in-frame clones here, not all; method: immunoSEQ multiplex PCR. The sample records 180,000 or so clones, approximately 90% being singletons. The sequences come from peripheral blood, collected 28 days after the second AZD1222 dose. The receptors were sampled from an adult who received the AZD1222 COVID-19 vaccine. Both conserved end residues are part of each CDR3. The order of the fields is CDR3 protein, CDR3 DNA, clone size, D gene, V gene, J gene. The D gene is left open where the match is weak. Clone size is given for some rows only: seen once, a few or many times, or a class if the clone is expanded.

CDR3aa: CASSHPQEAKNIQYF
CDR3nt: TGCGCCAGCAGCCATCCGCAGGAGGCCAAAAACATTCAGTACTTC
abundance: .
d_gene: .
v_gene: TRBV4-3
j_gene: TRBJ2-4

CDR3aa: CASSSGSPGTLF
CDR3nt: TGTGCCAGCAGTTCAGGCTCCCCCGGGACACTCTTC
abundance: .
d_gene: .
v_gene: TRBV12-3/TRBV12-4
j_gene: TRBJ1-2

CDR3aa: CAFEQGSNQPQHF
CDR3nt: TGTGCCTTCGAACAGGGAAGCAATCAGCCCCAGCATTTT
abundance: once
d_gene: .
v_gene: TRBV30
j_gene: TRBJ1-5

CDR3aa: CASSPGSQETQYF
CDR3nt: TGTGCCAGCAGCCCCGGGAGCCAAGAGACCCAGTACTTC
abundance: .
d_gene: .
v_gene: TRBV11-1
j_gene: TRBJ2-5

CDR3aa: CASSQDLGTSPYEQYF
CDR3nt: TGTGCCAGCAGCCAAGATCTGGGGACTTCCCCCTACGAGCAGTACTTC
abundance: .
d_gene: .
v_gene: TRBV3-1/TRBV3-2
j_gene: TRBJ2-7

CDR3aa: CASSSSGTGVTDTQYF
CDR3nt: TGTGCCAGTAGTTCCTCCGGGACAGGGGTTACAGATACGCAGTATTTT
abundance: .
d_gene: TRBD1
v_gene: TRBV19
j_gene: TRBJ2-3

CDR3aa: CASSPQRGTDTQYF
CDR3nt: TGTGCCAGCAGCCCCCAGCGTGGCACAGATACGCAGTATTTT
abundance: .
d_gene: .
v_gene: TRBV7-3
j_gene: TRBJ2-3

CDR3aa: CASSTQGATNEKLFF
CDR3nt: TGCGCCAGCAGCACCCAGGGGGCGACTAATGAAAAACTGTTTTTT
abundance: .
d_gene: TRBD1
v_gene: TRBV5-1
j_gene: TRBJ1-4

CDR3aa: CASSEYLGQQETQYF
CDR3nt: TGTGCCAGCAGTGAATATCTAGGCCAACAAGAGACCCAGTACTTC
abundance: .
d_gene: .
v_gene: TRBV25-1
j_gene: TRBJ2-5

CDR3aa: CASSGGLDSNQPQHF
CDR3nt: TGTGCCAGTAGTGGAGGGCTCGATAGCAATCAGCCCCAGCATTTT
abundance: few
d_gene: .
v_gene: TRBV19
j_gene: TRBJ1-5

CDR3aa: CASRADYAGELFF
CDR3nt: TGTGCCAGCAGGGCGGACTACGCCGGGGAGCTGTTTTTT
abundance: .
d_gene: .
v_gene: TRBV28
j_gene: TRBJ2-2

CDR3aa: CSVGVGYEQYF
CDR3nt: TGCAGCGTTGGGGTCGGCTACGAGCAGTACTTC
abundance: .
d_gene: .
v_gene: TRBV29-1
j_gene: TRBJ2-7

CDR3aa: CASSSDRVSGYTF
CDR3nt: TGTGCCAGCAGTTCAGACAGGGTGAGCGGCTACACCTTC
abundance: .
d_gene: TRBD1
v_gene: TRBV28
j_gene: TRBJ1-2

CDR3aa: CASSLFNGAAFF
CDR3nt: TGTGCCAGCAGTCTATTCAACGGGGCAGCTTTCTTT
abundance: .
d_gene: .
v_gene: TRBV28
j_gene: TRBJ1-1

CDR3aa: CASSRDGWNSPLHF
CDR3nt: TGCGCCAGCAGCCGGGACGGTTGGAATTCACCCCTCCACTTT
abundance: .
d_gene: .
v_gene: TRBV5-1
j_gene: TRBJ1-6

CDR3aa: CSVGHSTGELFF
CDR3nt: TGCAGCGTTGGGCACAGCACCGGGGAGCTGTTTTTT
abundance: .
d_gene: .
v_gene: TRBV29-1
j_gene: TRBJ2-2

CDR3aa: CASGYLGLAGDSGQFF
CDR3nt: TGTGCCAGCGGCTACTTAGGACTAGCGGGGGACAGTGGGCAGTTCTTC
abundance: once
d_gene: TRBD2
v_gene: TRBV27
j_gene: TRBJ2-1